The 18 T cell receptor beta chains given below trace back to one sample, sequenced in a study of blood T cell repertoires in COVID-19. Repertoires were generated with immunoSEQ multiplex PCR, while TCRdb's copy carries only in-frame clones and drops some. This repertoire shows 200,000 to 250,000 clones, roughly 84% found once; its top ten account for less than 6.5%. The sequenced material came from peripheral blood. The receptors originated from a woman aged 60-75 years who had recovered from COVID-19.

The CDR3 loop is CASSVGGADTQYF. Here the CDR3 DNA reads TGTGCCAGCAGCGTCGGGGGGGCCGATACGCAGTATTTT. This rearrangement joins TRBV9 to TRBJ2-3; 8 bases map to TRBD2. The ends lost 2 bases at V and 6 bases at J; junction bases unmatched: 2. Germline CDR1 SGDLS, CDR2 YYNGEE. This CDR3 has 13 residues.

V gene TRBV30 combines with J gene TRBJ2-2, with D tentatively TRBD2 (6 bases). The CDR3 spans 13 residues. V lost 8 bases and J 1 base, leaving 11 bases between the germline ends. The germline V gene has CDR1 GTSNPN and CDR2 SVGIG (reference sequence). DNA of the CDR3: TGTGCCCATGAGGAGGGGAACACCGGGGAGCTGTTTTTT. As protein: CAHEEGNTGELFF.

With regard to this clone: This specimen includes other DNA sequences encoding the same CDR3. This chain links TRBV18 with TRBJ1-1; 8 bases fit TRBD1. CDR3 length: 13 amino acids. V trimming: 3 bases; J trimming: 3 bases; junction bases outside the gene matches: 0. Germline V gives CDR1 KGHSH, CDR2 LQKENI. The CDR3 loop reads CASSPDRDTEAFF. The CDR3 DNA is TGTGCCAGCTCACCGGACAGGGACACTGAAGCTTTCTTT.

The sample holds one count of this clone. The chain is built from TRBV6-5 and TRBJ2-3, with TRBD2 as a possible D gene (6 bases). The length of the CDR3 is 15 residues. The germline V gene has CDR1 MNHEY and CDR2 SVGAGI. V was shortened by 2 bases and J by 0 bases, with 9 bases between the two germline ends. The CDR3 bases are TGTGCCAGCAGTTACCAACGGGGGAGCACAGATACGCAGTATTTT. Its translation is CASSYQRGSTDTQYF.

The chain combines TRBV30 with TRBJ1-1; D is ambiguous. Germline V gene lookup returns CDR1 GTSNPN and CDR2 SVGIG (reference sequence). V lost 6 bases and J 4 bases, leaving 18 bases between the germline ends. This CDR3 contains 14 residues. CDR3: CACRPRQMVTEAFF. The CDR3, as DNA: TGTGCCTGTCGACCGCGGCAGATGGTCACTGAAGCTTTCTTT.

The J gene is TRBJ1-2, the V gene TRBV27, with D possibly matching TRBD1 (6 bases). CDR1 and CDR2 (germline): MNHEY, SMNVEV (reference sequence). Trimming cost V 10 bases and J 2 bases, with 11 bases left between them. The CDR3 sequence is 12 residues long. CDR3 nucleotide sequence: TGTGCCACCTCACAGGGAAACTATGGCTACACCTTC. This encodes CATSQGNYGYTF.

The chain recombines TRBV6-5 with TRBJ1-1; D may be TRBD1 (6 bases). The CDR3 consists of 12 residues. Trimming stripped 10 bases from V and 4 bases from J, with 13 bases between. Looked up from germline, CDR1 is MNHEY and CDR2 is SVGAGI. The CDR3 region has the DNA TGTGCCACTAACAGGGTAGTCACTGAAGCTTTCTTT. It codes for CATNRVVTEAFF.

The chain links TRBV7-3 to TRBJ1-2, with D possibly being TRBD1 (6 bases). Germline V lookup: CDR1 SGHTA, CDR2 FQGTGA. V lost 3 bases and J lost 5, with 19 bases in between. The CDR3 covers 16 residues. CDR3 sequence: CASSFLRGNRVYGYTF. CDR3 in DNA: TGTGCCAGCAGCTTTCTGAGGGGCAACAGGGTGTATGGCTACACCTTC.

This sequence joins TRBV4-1 and TRBJ1-1, with a possible D match to TRBD1 (6 bases). This CDR3 has 13 residues. Looked up from germline, CDR1 is MGHRA and CDR2 is YSYEKL. Trimming left V 4 bases short and J 3 bases short, with 9 bases between. CDR3 residues: CASSRTGYTEAFF. The CDR3, as DNA: TGCGCCAGCAGCCGAACAGGGTACACTGAAGCTTTCTTT.

The V and J genes are TRBV5-6 and TRBJ1-4; TRBD1 is a possible D gene (6 bases). The CDR3 extends over 18 amino acids. Germline values: CDR1 SGHDT, CDR2 YYEEEE. Trimming stripped 2 bases from V and 0 bases from J, with 17 bases between. This CDR3 is CASSFRPQGGPTNEKLFF. CDR3 nucleotides: TGTGCCAGCAGCTTTCGTCCACAGGGAGGGCCAACTAATGAAAAACTGTTTTTT.

The chain is built from TRBV19 and TRBJ1-3, with D hard to call. The CDR3 runs 12 residues. V was trimmed by 5 bases and J by 4 bases, leaving 6 bases between them. From germline, CDR1 is LNHDA and CDR2 SQIVND (reference sequence). The CDR3 sequence: CASSSEGNTIYF. CDR3 bases: TGTGCCAGTAGTTCGGAGGGAAACACCATATATTTT.

The chain has TRBV4-1 and TRBJ2-7; 7 positions agree with TRBD1. The germline CDR1 and CDR2 sequences are MGHRA and YSYEKL. The CDR3 has 16 amino acids. The V gene end was trimmed by 0 bases and the J gene end by 7 bases; junction bases not matched to a gene: 12. For the CDR3, the DNA is TGCGCCAGCAGCCAAGAGCGGGCAGGGGGAACTTTTGAGCAGTACTTC. This encodes CASSQERAGGTFEQYF.

V is TRBV3-1 (or the pseudogene TRBV3-2) and J is TRBJ2-3; 8 bases agree with TRBD1. The length of the CDR3 is 16 residues. The V and J ends lost 2 bases and 4 bases, in that order; junction bases with no gene match: 8. Germline CDR1 reads LGHDT; CDR2 reads YNNKEL (reference sequence). The CDR3 DNA follows: TGTGCCAGCAGCCAATTCGGACAGGGATTGTCAGATACGCAGTATTTT. It encodes CASSQFGQGLSDTQYF.

This chain joins TRBV7-3 and TRBJ2-5, with TRBD2 matching over 14 bases. The CDR3 length is 15 residues. Trimming cost V 2 bases and J 4 bases; bases outside gene matches: 0. Germline V gene data show CDR1 as SGHTA and CDR2 as FQGTGA. The CDR3 loop reads CASSLGLAGGETQYF. The CDR3 DNA reads TGTGCCAGCAGCTTAGGACTAGCGGGGGGAGAGACCCAGTACTTC.

This chain uses TRBV7-9 with TRBJ1-6; D perhaps matches TRBD1 (6 bases). CDR1 is SEHNR, CDR2 FQNEAQ, per germline (reference sequence). V was pared by 5 bases and J by 4 bases, with 18 bases between. This CDR3 comprises 17 residues. The DNA for the CDR3 is TGTGCCAGCAGCGCAGAGGGGGAAGACAGGTATAATTCACCCCTCCACTTT. It yields the protein CASSAEGEDRYNSPLHF.

This chain uses TRBV30 with TRBJ1-5; D may be TRBD1 (5 bases). With 4 bases removed from V and 1 base from J, the gap between germline ends came to 11 bases. CDR3 length: 14 amino acids. CDR1 GTSNPN and CDR2 SVGIG come from the germline V gene (reference sequence). CDR3 coding DNA: TGTGCCTGGACCTCAGGGAGGAGCAATCAGCCCCAGCATTTT. Translating it yields CAWTSGRSNQPQHF.

The CDR3 spells CASSHPPGLAGGPSYNEQFF. The CDR3 DNA reads TGTGCCAGCAGCCACCCTCCGGGACTAGCGGGGGGCCCCTCCTACAATGAGCAGTTCTTC. The V and J genes are TRBV3-1 (or the pseudogene TRBV3-2) and TRBJ2-1, with 15 bases fitting TRBD2. The V and J ends lost 3 bases and 0 bases, in that order; junction bases with no gene match: 9. The CDR3 contains 20 residues. Germline CDR1 and CDR2: LGHDT and YNNKEL (reference sequence).

Only one count was recorded for this clone. The V call is TRBV6-2 or TRBV6-3, the J call TRBJ1-5; the D gene is possibly TRBD1 (5 bases). V lost 2 bases to trimming and J lost 3 bases, with 20 bases between them. The CDR3 totals 18 residues. Germline CDR1 MNHEY, CDR2 SVGEGT. CDR3 region: CASSYGWRGSRNNQPQHF. Written as DNA, the CDR3 is TGTGCCAGCAGTTACGGTTGGAGGGGTAGTCGGAACAATCAGCCCCAGCATTTT.